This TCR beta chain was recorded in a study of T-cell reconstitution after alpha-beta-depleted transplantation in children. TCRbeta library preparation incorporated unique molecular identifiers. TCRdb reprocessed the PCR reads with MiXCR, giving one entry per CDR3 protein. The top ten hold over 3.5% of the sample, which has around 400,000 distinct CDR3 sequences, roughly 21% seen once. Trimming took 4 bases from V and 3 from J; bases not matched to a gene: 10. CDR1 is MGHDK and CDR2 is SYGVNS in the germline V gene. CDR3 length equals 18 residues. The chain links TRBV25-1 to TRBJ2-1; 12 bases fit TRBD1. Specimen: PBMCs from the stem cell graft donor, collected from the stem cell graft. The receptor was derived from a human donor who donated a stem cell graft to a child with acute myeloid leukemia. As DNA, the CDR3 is TGTGCCAGCAGTGGATCCGCCGGGACAGGGGGCGTCTACAATGAGCAGTTCTTC. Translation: CASSGSAGTGGVYNEQFF.